The 21 T cell receptor beta chains below were found in one sample sequenced in a study of OX40 agonist ivuxolimab in advanced cancers. The library was produced with the immunoSEQ multiplex PCR assay. The source is immuneACCESS, and TCRdb retained only in-frame sequences with V and J called. Part of the clones is not carried over; for the studies checked, unresolved V genes explain less than half of this, and the remainder is unexplained. The sample profile shows some 90,000 clones; 92% of them were found once. The top ten constitute more than 3% of the sample. The sequences come from CD4+ or CD8+ T cells sorted from blood, collected in a trial of the OX40 agonist ivuxolimab. The source of these receptors is an adult with an advanced solid tumor such as melanoma, head and neck, liver or kidney cancer.

The chain uses TRBV6-5 and TRBJ1-2; 8 positions agree with TRBD1. CDR3 length: 15 residues. The trim removed 4 bases at V and 1 base at J, leaving 5 bases unmatched. The V gene's germline CDR1 is MNHEY and CDR2 SVGAGI. For the CDR3, the DNA is TGTGCCAGCAGTTTCCGGACAGGGAATAACTATGGCTACACCTTC. Translation gives CASSFRTGNNYGYTF.

The chain is built from TRBV5-5 and TRBJ1-1; D perhaps matches TRBD1 (6 bases). V lost 0 bases and J 4 bases, leaving 13 bases between the germline ends. The CDR3 consists of 15 residues. Germline-derived CDR1 and CDR2 are SGHKS and YYEKEE (reference sequence). The CDR3 nucleotides are TGTGCCAGCAGCTTGGGTACGGGGGCCGCCACTGAAGCTTTCTTT. This translates into CASSLGTGAATEAFF. The entire variable domain, with the rest obtained from reference TRBV5-5 and TRBJ1-1, is as follows: DAGVTQSPTHLIKTRGQQVTLRCSPISGHKSVSWYQQVLGQGPQFIFQYYEKEERGRGNFPDRFSARQFPNYSSELNVNALLLGDSALYLCASSLGTGAATEAFFGQGTRLTVV.

The gene calls are TRBV6-5 and TRBJ1-5; tentative D call: TRBD1 (5 bases). The CDR3 has 15 amino acids. V was trimmed by 6 bases and J by 1 base, leaving 13 bases between them. Per germline, CDR1 MNHEY and CDR2 SVGAGI. The CDR3 protein is CASSSDRESNQPQHF. The CDR3 region has the DNA TGTGCCAGCAGCTCCGACAGAGAGAGCAATCAGCCCCAGCATTTT.

This clone was detected once. The chain has TRBV27 and TRBJ1-2, with D uncertain. There are 13 residues in the CDR3. Germline V lookup: CDR1 MNHEY, CDR2 SMNVEV (reference sequence). V gave up 4 bases and J gave up 4 bases, with 10 bases separating them. This CDR3 reads CASSSGLGYGYTF. In DNA, the CDR3 is TGTGCCAGCAGTTCGGGTTTAGGCTATGGCTACACCTTC.

The count of this clone is one. V gene TRBV14 combines with J gene TRBJ2-1, with D hard to call. The CDR3 sequence is 15 residues long. CDR1 is SGHDN, CDR2 FVKESK, per germline. Trimming took off 3 bases at V and 0 bases at J, with 9 bases between the two ends. CDR3 protein: CASSQVPDSYNEQFF. As DNA, the CDR3 is TGTGCCAGCAGCCAGGTCCCTGACTCCTACAATGAGCAGTTCTTC.

The CDR3 reads CASSPNGRGQETQYF. CDR3 coding DNA: TGTGCCAGCAGCCCCAACGGGAGGGGGCAAGAGACCCAGTACTTC. The chain joins TRBV11-2 to TRBJ2-5, with 8 bases aligning to TRBD2. The CDR3 runs to 15 residues. The germline V gene encodes CDR1 SGHAT and CDR2 FQNNGV. Trimming at V came to 5 bases and at J to 2 bases, leaving 7 bases not matched to a gene.

This chain connects TRBV7-9 to TRBJ2-1; unclear D gene. The germline V gene encodes CDR1 SEHNR and CDR2 FQNEAQ (reference sequence). V was shortened by 5 bases and J by 15 bases, with 14 bases between the two germline ends. The CDR3 contains 11 residues. CDR3 DNA sequence: TGTGCCAGCAGCATGACCCTCCGGAGGTTCTTC. This sequence encodes CASSMTLRRFF.

The rearrangement uses TRBV12-5 and TRBJ2-1; D may be TRBD1 (6 bases). This CDR3 contains 15 residues. CDR1 is LGHNT, CDR2 FRNRAP, per germline. V shed 6 bases and J shed 7 bases, with 19 bases lying between them. CDR3 nucleotide sequence: TGTGCTAGTGGACCAAGCAACACAGGGTTGAATGAGCAGTTCTTC. This translates into CASGPSNTGLNEQFF. The whole variable domain, remainder taken from reference TRBV12-5 and TRBJ2-1, is DARVTQTPRHKVTEMGQEVTMRCQPILGHNTVFWYRQTMMQGLELLAYFRNRAPLDDSGMPKDRFSAEMPDATLATLKIQPSEPRDSAVYFCASGPSNTGLNEQFFGPGTRLTVL.

This clone was counted a single time. The V and J genes are TRBV19 and TRBJ1-1, with 7 positions matching TRBD1. The CDR3 consists of 14 residues. Germline V gene lookup returns CDR1 LNHDA and CDR2 SQIVND (reference sequence). The trim removed 1 base at V and 8 bases at J, leaving 7 bases unmatched. The CDR3 DNA sequence: TGTGCCAGTAGTATAGTGGGGGACAGCCAAGAAGCTTTCTTT. It translates to CASSIVGDSQEAFF.

The chain combines TRBV30 with TRBJ1-2; TRBD1 is a possible D gene (5 bases). Per the germline V gene, CDR1 is GTSNPN and CDR2 is SVGIG (reference sequence). This CDR3 has 11 residues. V lost 5 bases and J 5 bases, leaving 9 bases between the germline ends. DNA for the CDR3: TGTGCCTGGTGGGACCCGTATGGCTACACCTTC. Its translation is CAWWDPYGYTF.

A note on this clone: This sample includes further DNA sequences coding for the same CDR3. CDR3 coding DNA: TGTGCCAGCAGCGTAGAGGCAGGGGGCTACAATGAGCAGTTCTTC. Its translation is CASSVEAGGYNEQFF. The chain is built from TRBV9 and TRBJ2-1; 7 nucleotides line up with TRBD1. V lost 0 bases, J lost 3 bases, and 3 bases stayed unmatched. CDR1 is SGDLS and CDR2 is YYNGEE in the germline V gene. The CDR3 has 15 amino acids.

The genes are TRBV15 and TRBJ1-1, with a weak D call TRBD1 (5 bases). This CDR3 has 12 amino acids. V was pared by 5 bases and J by 4 bases, with 8 bases between. Per germline, CDR1 LNHNV and CDR2 YYDKDF (reference sequence). The chain's CDR3 is CATSYDSTEAFF. CDR3 sequence (DNA): TGTGCCACCAGCTACGACAGCACTGAAGCTTTCTTT. The complete variable domain, with remaining parts taken from reference TRBV15 and TRBJ1-1, reads DAMVIQNPRYQVTQFGKPVTLSCSQTLNHNVMYWYQQKSSQAPKLLFHYYDKDFNNEADTPDNFQSRRPNTSFCFLDIRSPGLGDTAMYLCATSYDSTEAFFGQGTRLTVV.

The chain has TRBV5-6 and TRBJ1-5; TRBD1 is a possible D gene (5 bases). The V gene lost 0 bases and the J gene lost 2 bases, with 9 bases spanning the gap. CDR3 length: 15 amino acids. The germline V gene has CDR1 SGHDT and CDR2 YYEEEE. CDR3 nucleotide sequence: TGTGCCAGCAGCTTGGCCAGGGCGGGCAATCAGCCCCAGCATTTT. It is translated as CASSLARAGNQPQHF.

CDR3 sequence: CASSVREGARGGANVLTF. CDR3 coding DNA: TGTGCCAGCAGCGTGAGAGAGGGGGCCAGGGGTGGGGCCAACGTCCTGACTTTC. The chain combines TRBV9 with TRBJ2-6, with TRBD1 matching 7 bases. CDR1 and CDR2 from the germline V gene are SGDLS and YYNGEE. The CDR3 is 18 residues long. V trimming: 2 bases; J trimming: 3 bases; junction bases outside the gene matches: 11.

J is TRBJ1-5 and V is TRBV28; 8 nucleotides agree with TRBD1. The junction had 8 bases not matched to a gene; V was cut back by 6 bases and J by 7 bases. Germline V CDR1 and CDR2: MDHEN, SYDVKM. The CDR3 is 14 amino acids. DNA for the CDR3: TGTGCCAGCAGCGACGGACAGGGCAGGCAGCCCCAGCATTTT. Amino acid sequence: CASSDGQGRQPQHF.

The chain combines TRBV6-1 with TRBJ1-1, with D uncertain. Trimming removed 6 bases from V and 0 bases from J, with 11 bases in between. Germline V CDR1 and CDR2: MNHNS, SASEGT. The CDR3 runs to 14 residues. Here the CDR3 DNA reads TGTGCCAGCAGGATGACCGATCTGAACACTGAAGCTTTCTTT. Protein: CASRMTDLNTEAFF.

This rearrangement joins TRBV6-5 to TRBJ2-6; maybe TRBD2 (5 bases). Germline V gene lookup returns CDR1 MNHEY and CDR2 SVGAGI. With 7 bases removed from V and 2 bases from J, the gap between germline ends came to 9 bases. The length of the CDR3 is 14 residues. The DNA of the CDR3 is TGTGCCAGCACCACTAGTCCTGGGGCCAACGTCCTGACTTTC. Translated: CASTTSPGANVLTF.

CDR3 sequence reads: CASSQDTPTNYGYTF. The CDR3 DNA sequence: TGCGCCAGCAGCCAAGATACGCCCACTAACTATGGCTACACCTTC. The chain combines TRBV4-1 with TRBJ1-2; no clear D gene. Per germline, CDR1 MGHRA and CDR2 YSYEKL. CDR3 size: 15 residues. V was shortened by 0 bases and J by 0 bases, with 8 bases between the two germline ends.

V usage is TRBV7-7 and J usage is TRBJ2-1, with no clear D. Germline V gene sequence: CDR1 SSHAT, CDR2 FNYEAQ (reference sequence). Trimming removed 0 bases from V and 9 bases from J, with 12 bases in between. The CDR3 is made up of 14 amino acids. CDR3 nucleotide sequence: TGTGCCAGCAGCTTAGCGTACGGATTCAGTGAGCAGTTCTTC. It yields the protein CASSLAYGFSEQFF.

This clone has a count of ten or more. The chain recombines TRBV10-3 with TRBJ1-1, with D hard to call. The CDR3 runs 12 residues. The germline V gene encodes CDR1 ENHRY and CDR2 SYGVKD. Trimming removed 9 bases from V and 5 bases from J, with 13 bases in between. The CDR3 DNA reads TGTGCCATTAAGGGCGGAGGTACTGAAGCTTTCTTT. Residues: CAIKGGGTEAFF.

This clone appeared a single time. This chain's CDR3 is CAWSLGRETQYF. The DNA for the CDR3 is TGTGCCTGGAGTCTGGGGCGAGAGACCCAGTACTTC. This chain joins TRBV30 and TRBJ2-5, with D tentatively TRBD1 (5 bases). Germline-derived CDR1 and CDR2 are GTSNPN and SVGIG (reference sequence). The CDR3 length is 12 residues. V was shortened by 2 bases and J by 4 bases, with 8 bases between the two germline ends.